The 10 T cell receptor beta chains given below trace back to one sample, sequenced in a study of blood T cell repertoires in COVID-19. Assay used: immunoSEQ multiplex PCR; TCRdb lists only in-frame clones, some missing. Of tens of thousands of clones detected, 88% appear once; the ten largest clones hold 1.2%. The sample comprised peripheral blood. All receptors derive from a woman aged 60 to 75 with acute or convalescent COVID-19.

The chain is built from TRBV5-6 and TRBJ2-2; D not resolved. Deletions cut 0 bases from V and 1 base from J, with 7 bases between. CDR3 size: 15 residues. Germline V gene data show CDR1 as SGHDT and CDR2 as YYEEEE. The CDR3 nucleotides read TGTGCCAGCAGCTTGGCGGGTGGGAACACCGGGGAGCTGTTTTTT. It codes for CASSLAGGNTGELFF. The full variable domain, rest sourced from reference TRBV5-6 and TRBJ2-2, is DAGVTQSPTHLIKTRGQQVTLRCSPKSGHDTVSWYQQALGQGPQFIFQYYEEEERQRGNFPDRFSGHQFPNYSSELNVNALLLGDSALYLCASSLAGGNTGELFFGEGSRLTVL.

This rearrangement joins TRBV9 to TRBJ1-3; D is uncertain. CDR1 SGDLS and CDR2 YYNGEE come from the germline V gene. Trimming left V 3 bases short and J 2 bases short, with 9 bases between. The CDR3 extends over 14 amino acids. The CDR3 DNA reads as TGTGCCAGCAGCGAATTTACGGCTGGAAACACCATATATTTT. Amino acid sequence: CASSEFTAGNTIYF.

V usage is TRBV11-2 and J usage is TRBJ1-5, with 10 bases lining up with TRBD1. Per the germline V gene, CDR1 is SGHAT and CDR2 is FQNNGV. The V and J ends lost 5 bases and 4 bases, in that order; junction bases with no gene match: 5. The CDR3 spans 15 residues. For the CDR3, the DNA is TGTGCCAGCAGCCGGGACAGGGGCTGGAATCAGCCCCAGCATTTT. Encoded protein: CASSRDRGWNQPQHF.

This clone was recorded once. This chain uses TRBV10-1 with TRBJ1-1, with TRBD1 identical over 7 bases. There are 16 residues in the CDR3. Germline V gene lookup returns CDR1 WNHNN and CDR2 SYGVQD (reference sequence). The V and J ends lost 0 bases and 1 base, in that order; junction bases with no gene match: 5. CDR3 sequence (DNA): TGCGCCAGCAGTGAGTCGAACAGGGGCCCGAACACTGAAGCTTTCTTT. Translated, it gives CASSESNRGPNTEAFF.

The chain employs TRBV11-1 and TRBJ2-4, with unresolved D. The germline V gene encodes CDR1 SGHAT and CDR2 FQDESV (reference sequence). The CDR3 runs 14 residues. V lost 5 bases to trimming and J lost 7 bases, with 15 bases between them. This CDR3 reads CASSPSPGTNIQYF. In DNA, the CDR3 is TGTGCCAGCAGCCCAAGTCCAGGAACGAACATTCAGTACTTC.

Only a few counts were recorded for this clone. The chain links TRBV29-1 to TRBJ1-5; 8 positions match TRBD1. The CDR3 has 12 residues. Losses at the gene ends were 4 bases for V and 4 bases for J; bases not matched to a gene: 0. Germline CDR1 SQVTM, CDR2 ANQGSEA. CDR3 nucleotide sequence: TGCAGCGTTGGACAGGGGAATCAGCCCCAGCATTTT. Amino acid sequence: CSVGQGNQPQHF. The full variable domain, its missing parts supplied by reference TRBV29-1 and TRBJ1-5, is SAVISQKPSRDICQRGTSLTIQCQVDSQVTMMFWYRQQPGQSLTLIATANQGSEATYESGFVIDKFPISRPNLTFSTLTVSNMSPEDSSIYLCSVGQGNQPQHFGDGTRLSIL.

This clone occurred a few times. The chain combines TRBV28 with TRBJ1-5; 10 nucleotides agree with TRBD1. Germline V gives CDR1 MDHEN, CDR2 SYDVKM. The CDR3 runs 17 residues. V lost 5 bases, J lost 7 bases, and 14 bases stayed unmatched. CDR3: CASSHPLGQGLLQPQHF. The CDR3 DNA reads as TGTGCCAGCAGTCACCCCTTGGGACAGGGGCTACTACAGCCCCAGCATTTT.

This clone was detected only once. J is TRBJ2-7 and V is TRBV18; 9 bases are shared with TRBD1. CDR3 length equals 13 residues. Germline V gives CDR1 KGHSH, CDR2 LQKENI. With 5 bases clipped from V and 5 bases from J, the junction kept 4 bases outside the gene matches. The CDR3 sequence: CASSWDRAHEQYV. CDR3 DNA sequence: TGTGCCAGCTCATGGGACAGGGCCCACGAGCAGTACGTC.

The chain recombines TRBV7-8 with TRBJ1-5, with unresolved D. CDR3 length: 15 residues. Trimming took off 1 base at V and 4 bases at J, with 11 bases between the two ends. CDR1 SGHVS and CDR2 FQNEAQ come from the germline V gene. The CDR3 sequence: CASSLGANGNQPQHF. DNA for the CDR3: TGTGCCAGCAGCTTAGGGGCGAATGGGAATCAGCCCCAGCATTTT.

V gene TRBV2 combines with J gene TRBJ2-7; 7 nucleotides match TRBD2. With 2 bases clipped from V and 5 bases from J, the junction kept 12 bases outside the gene matches. Germline V CDR1 and CDR2: SNHLY, FYNNEI. The CDR3 is made up of 16 amino acids. The CDR3 coding sequence is TGTGCCAGCAGTGAAAGGATAAGGGCTAGCGGAGACGAGCAGTACGTC. Its protein product is CASSERIRASGDEQYV.